Described below is a single TCR beta chain sequence and its context. What it binds is not known. Every patient had mismatch repair deficiency by PCR or immunohistochemistry. A few pembrolizumab responders had their TCRs sequenced. The data derive from a study of PD-1 blockade in mismatch repair-deficient tumors. Study at large: Patients had approximately 13 mismatch repair-deficient cancer types, all previously treated and progressing.

With 9 bases removed from V and 6 bases from J, the gap between germline ends came to 19 bases. Germline values: CDR1 SGHDT, CDR2 YYEEEE. The CDR3 is 13 residues long. Sequenced by immunoSEQ multiplex PCR; TCRdb stores in-frame clones only, minus some. The data contain about 51,000 clones, about 84% of them singletons. Findings and limits, study-wide: After pembrolizumab, tumor-resident clones rose rapidly, then generally contracted before radiologic responses.

The material was peripheral blood, obtained about 20 weeks after starting pembrolizumab. The sequence was obtained from an adult with mismatch repair-deficient cancer. The chain couples TRBV5-6 to TRBJ2-7; D unclear. CDR3 nucleotide sequence: TGTGCCAACAAGACGCGCCTTCTTTCCGAGCAGTACTTC. Translation gives CANKTRLLSEQYF.